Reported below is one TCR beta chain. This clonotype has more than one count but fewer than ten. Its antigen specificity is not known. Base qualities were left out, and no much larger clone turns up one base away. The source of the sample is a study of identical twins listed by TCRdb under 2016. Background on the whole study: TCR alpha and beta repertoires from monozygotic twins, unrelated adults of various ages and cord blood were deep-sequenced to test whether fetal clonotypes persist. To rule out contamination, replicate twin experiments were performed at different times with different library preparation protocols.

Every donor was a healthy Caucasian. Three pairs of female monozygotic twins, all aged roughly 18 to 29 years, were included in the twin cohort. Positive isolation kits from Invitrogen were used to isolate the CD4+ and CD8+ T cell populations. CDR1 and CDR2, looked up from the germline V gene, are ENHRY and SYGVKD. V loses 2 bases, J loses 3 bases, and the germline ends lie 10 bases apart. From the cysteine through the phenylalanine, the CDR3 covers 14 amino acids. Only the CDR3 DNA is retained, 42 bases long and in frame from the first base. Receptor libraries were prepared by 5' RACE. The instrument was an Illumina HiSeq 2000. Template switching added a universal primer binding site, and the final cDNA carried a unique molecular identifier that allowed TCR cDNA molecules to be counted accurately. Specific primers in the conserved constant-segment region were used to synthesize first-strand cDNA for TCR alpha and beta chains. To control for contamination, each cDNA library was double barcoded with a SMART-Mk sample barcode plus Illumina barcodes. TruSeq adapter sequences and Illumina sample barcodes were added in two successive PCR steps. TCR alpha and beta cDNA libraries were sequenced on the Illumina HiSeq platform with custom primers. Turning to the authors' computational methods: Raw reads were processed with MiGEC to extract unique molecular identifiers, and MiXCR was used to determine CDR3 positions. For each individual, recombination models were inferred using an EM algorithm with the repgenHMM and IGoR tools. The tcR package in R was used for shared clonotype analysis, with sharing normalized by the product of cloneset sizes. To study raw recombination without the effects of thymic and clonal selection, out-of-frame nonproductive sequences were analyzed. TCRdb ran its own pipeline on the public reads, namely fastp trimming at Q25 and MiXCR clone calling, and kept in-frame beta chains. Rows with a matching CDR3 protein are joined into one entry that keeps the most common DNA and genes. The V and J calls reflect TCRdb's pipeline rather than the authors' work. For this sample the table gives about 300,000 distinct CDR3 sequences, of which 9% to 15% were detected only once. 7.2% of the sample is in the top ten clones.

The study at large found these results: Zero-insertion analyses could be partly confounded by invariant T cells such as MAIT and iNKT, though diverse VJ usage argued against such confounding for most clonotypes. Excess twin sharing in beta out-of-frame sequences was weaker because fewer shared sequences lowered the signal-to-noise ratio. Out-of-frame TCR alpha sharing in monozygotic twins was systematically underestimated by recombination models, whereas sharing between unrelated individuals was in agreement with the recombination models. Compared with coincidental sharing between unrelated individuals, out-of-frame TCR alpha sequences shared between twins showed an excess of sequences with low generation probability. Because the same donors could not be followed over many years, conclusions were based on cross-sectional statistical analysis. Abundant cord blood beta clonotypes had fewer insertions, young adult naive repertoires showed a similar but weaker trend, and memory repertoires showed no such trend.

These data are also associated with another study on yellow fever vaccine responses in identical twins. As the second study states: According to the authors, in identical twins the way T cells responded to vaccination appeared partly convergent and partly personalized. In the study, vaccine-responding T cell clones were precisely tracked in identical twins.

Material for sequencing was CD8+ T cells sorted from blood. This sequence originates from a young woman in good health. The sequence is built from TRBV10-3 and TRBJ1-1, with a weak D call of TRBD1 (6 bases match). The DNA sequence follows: TGTGCCATCAGTGAGGGGGGGCTGGACACTGAAGCTTTCTTT. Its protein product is CAISEGGLDTEAFF.